These 3 T cell receptor beta chains came from one sample sequenced in a study of early T cells in non-severe SARS-CoV-2 infection. TCRdb independently ran MiXCR on the 5' RACE reads; one entry per CDR3 protein. The table shows about 64,000 distinct CDR3 sequences, with 10% to 15% occurring only once. The source material was whole blood, sampled at baseline. These receptors all come from an adult who was a healthcare worker with PCR-confirmed SARS-CoV-2 infection or an uninfected control (not recorded which).

This chain connects TRBV28 to TRBJ2-3; 9 bases are shared with TRBD2. Looked up from germline, CDR1 is MDHEN and CDR2 is SYDVKM. The CDR3 contains 20 residues. Germline trimming cut 6 bases from V and 2 bases from J; bases unmatched to any gene: 21. The CDR3 here is CASSHPRTSEPLPDTDTQYF. CDR3 nucleotide sequence: TGTGCCAGCAGCCACCCGCGGACTAGCGAACCACTGCCAGACACAGATACGCAGTATTTT. The variable domain in full, completed from reference TRBV28 and TRBJ2-3, reads DVKVTQSSRYLVKRTGEKVFLECVQDMDHENMFWYRQDPGLGLRLIYFSYDVKMKEKGDIPEGYSVSREKKERFSLILESASTNQTSMYLCASSHPRTSEPLPDTDTQYFGPGTRLTVL.

This clonotype was counted ten times or more. This sequence joins TRBV9 and TRBJ1-3; TRBD1 is a possible D gene (5 bases). CDR1 is SGDLS, CDR2 YYNGEE, per germline. There are 13 residues in the CDR3. V lost 4 bases, J lost 13 bases, and 18 bases lay in between. The CDR3 DNA is TGTGCCAGCAGCTTACAATTGGGGCAGCAGATATATTTT. Translated: CASSLQLGQQIYF.

This clonotype was found a few times. V and J are TRBV12-3 or TRBV12-4 and TRBJ2-3; TRBD2 matches at 7 bases. CDR3 length: 14 residues. V trimming: 4 bases; J trimming: 4 bases; junction bases outside the gene matches: 5. The CDR3 protein is CASSWGRGPDTQYF. The DNA for the CDR3 is TGTGCCAGCAGTTGGGGGAGGGGCCCAGATACGCAGTATTTT.